Listed below are T cell receptor beta chains from one sample, sequenced in a study of technical replicates of blood from several donors. Only in-frame clones appear in the TCRdb table, and some are missing; sequencing was by immunoSEQ multiplex PCR. The table records around 100,000 clones, about 95% of them present only once. Sequencing was carried out using T cells isolated from PBMCs. The receptors here all came from a human donor in good health. CDR3s leave out the opening cysteine and the closing phenylalanine or tryptophan. Each record gives: J gene, V gene, CDR3 protein.

TRBJ2-2 TRBV5-1 ASSGTTGRNTGELF
TRBJ2-1 TRBV5-1 ASSLEGEWYNEQF
TRBJ1-2 TRBV7-8 ASSLDQTLDYGYT
TRBJ1-2 TRBV28 ASSAGTRYGYT
TRBJ2-2 TRBV6-5 ASSQTTKQGLVLF
TRBJ2-1 TRBV9 ASSVAGVPNEQF
TRBJ1-1 TRBV5-1 ASSLGGNTEAF
TRBJ1-1 TRBV5-4 ASSLPGGGTEAF
TRBJ2-3 TRBV29-1 SVEAPTGVAGGPDTQY
TRBJ2-7 TRBV27 ASQTGVDSEQY
TRBJ2-3 TRBV27 ASSSTDTDTQY
TRBJ1-5 TRBV6-5 ASRPTGGGNQPQH
TRBJ2-3 TRBV2 ASSVWGGRADADTQY
TRBJ2-7 TRBV27 ATNAGGFTYEQY
TRBJ2-3 TRBV4-1 ASSQVGYSGSSTDTQY
TRBJ1-4 TRBV30 ASQKTGVETNEKLF
TRBJ2-7 TRBV6-5 ASSFEPGYEQY
TRBJ1-5 TRBV19 ASTTTPYSNQPQH
TRBJ2-7 TRBV6-6 ASTSSGTGGDSGT
TRBJ1-1 TRBV13 ASSLQGRPTEAF
TRBJ1-2 TRBV29-1 SVDLGTGLGYT
TRBJ2-7 TRBV5-4 ASSSARTGGNYEQY
TRBJ1-2 TRBV30 ACSEGTYGYT
TRBJ2-7 TRBV19 ASSRGGGSEQY
TRBJ2-7 TRBV18 ASSRAGAGEQY
TRBJ1-2 TRBV4-1 ASSKARDRGYYGYT
TRBJ1-5 TRBV10-3 ARPEPGGCQPQH
TRBJ1-2 TRBV30 ASQGANYGYT
TRBJ2-2 TRBV7-2 ASSLRTVSNTGELF
TRBJ1-2 TRBV6-5 ASTQGWGGYGYT
TRBJ1-3 TRBV21-1 ASSSRQGIPSGNTIY
TRBJ1-4 TRBV9 ASSPQGAGEKLF
TRBJ2-7 TRBV7-9 ASSPRGNEQY
TRBJ1-1 TRBV27 ASSLAGVNTEAF
TRBJ1-5 TRBV2 ASEGQGNQPQH
TRBJ2-7 TRBV21-1 ASKLGRTYEQY
TRBJ1-4 TRBV9 ASSSRDRSNEKLF
TRBJ1-5 TRBV11-2 ASSPGRGQPQH
TRBJ1-5 TRBV20-1 SVGGNQPQH
TRBJ2-7 TRBV9 ASSLQGSAGGLYEQY
TRBJ1-1 TRBV7-9 ASSGDRGGTEAF
TRBJ2-7 TRBV5-1 ASSLEAATYEQY
TRBJ2-7 TRBV7-3 ASSLAGSLYEQY
TRBJ2-7 TRBV4-1 ASSPRSGQGHEQY
TRBJ2-7 TRBV5-1 ASSLAPINEQY
TRBJ1-2 TRBV4-2 ASSQVSGTGGYGYT
TRBJ2-1 TRBV2 ASRNKYNEQF
TRBJ2-7 TRBV9 ASSARPGTSAHEQY
TRBJ1-1 TRBV6-5 ASSSGVAQSDTEAF
TRBJ2-7 TRBV27 ASRFLGGGSYYEQY
TRBJ2-7 TRBV21-1 ASSSIRQGMGEQY
TRBJ2-2 TRBV7-3 ASSLTLTSGTGELF
TRBJ2-7 TRBV28 ASSLARLVYEQY
TRBJ2-7 TRBV4-3 ASSPLGPEQY
TRBJ2-3 TRBV27 ASTTGGNTDTQY